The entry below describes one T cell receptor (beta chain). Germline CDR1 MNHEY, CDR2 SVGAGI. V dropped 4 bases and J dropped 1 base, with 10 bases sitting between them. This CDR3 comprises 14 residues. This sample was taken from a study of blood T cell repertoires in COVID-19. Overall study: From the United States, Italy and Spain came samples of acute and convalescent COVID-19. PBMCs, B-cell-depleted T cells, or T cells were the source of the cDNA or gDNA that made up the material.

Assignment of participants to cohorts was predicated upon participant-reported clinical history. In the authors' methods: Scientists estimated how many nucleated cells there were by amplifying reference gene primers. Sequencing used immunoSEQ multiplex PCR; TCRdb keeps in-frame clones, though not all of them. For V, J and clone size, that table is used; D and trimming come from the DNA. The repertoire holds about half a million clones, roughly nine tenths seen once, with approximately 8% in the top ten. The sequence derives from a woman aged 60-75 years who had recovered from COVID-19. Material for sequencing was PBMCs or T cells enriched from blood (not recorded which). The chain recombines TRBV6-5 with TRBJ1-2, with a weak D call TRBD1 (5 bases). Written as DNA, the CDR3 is TGTGCCAGCAGTTCTTACAGGAGTAACTATGGCTACACCTTC. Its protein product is CASSSYRSNYGYTF.